Listed here is a single T cell receptor beta chain. This record belongs to a study of CD8 T cells in Susac syndrome. Random hexamers were used to reverse transcribe the RNA input (about 0.5 to 1 ug). A multiplex approach, immunoSEQ multiplex PCR, amplified TCR beta CDR3 across 54 Vbeta and 13 Jbeta. A single record per CDR3 protein comes from TCRdb applying MiXCR to the immunoSEQ multiplex PCR reads. The table includes 300,000 to 350,000 distinct CDR3 sequences, 92% detected once. CDR1 is SGHTA, CDR2 FQGNSA, per germline. This CDR3 has 12 amino acids. V was shortened by 1 base and J by 9 bases, with 7 bases between the two germline ends.

The source of this sequence is a human donor with multiple sclerosis. Sequences were obtained from CD4+ T cells from PBMCs. The chain combines TRBV7-2 with TRBJ2-1; a weak D match, TRBD2 (5 bases). CDR3 loop: CASSLDEGEQFF. CDR3 DNA: TGTGCCAGCAGCTTAGATGAGGGTGAGCAGTTCTTC.